The clone carrying this TCR beta chain was detected ten times or more. The antigen is undetermined. These data come from a study of T cell repertoires in cytomegalovirus infection. General observations from the study: HLA-C-restricted CMV-specific TCR beta clonotypes were dominant in the ex vivo response.

MiXCR was run by TCRdb on the reads, yielding one entry per CDR3 protein. The table lists 250,000 or so distinct CDR3 sequences, roughly an eighth of them singletons. CDR1 and CDR2 (germline): SGHTA, FQGNSA. The J segment lost 1 base and the V segment lost 3 bases, leaving 0 bases of the junction unmatched. CDR3 length: 14 residues. Sequences were obtained from PBMCs. The chain recombines TRBV7-2 with TRBJ2-3, with 8 bases lining up with TRBD1. This receptor was obtained from a human donor in good health (CMV status not recorded). Some clones in this sample may be carry-over from other donors' samples. CDR3 loop: CASSLDRGTDTQYF. CDR3 in DNA: TGTGCCAGCAGCTTGGACAGGGGCACAGATACGCAGTATTTT.